Presented here are 24 T cell receptor beta chains from one specimen sequenced in a study of a mutant IDH1 vaccine in newly diagnosed glioma. Time point meaning: baseline, week 1 (first vaccination visit). Treatment noted: pre-vaccination baseline after standard-of-care therapy. The data were produced by immunoSEQ multiplex PCR, yet TCRdb's version contains in-frame clones alone and is incomplete. The sample lists around 33,000 clones, 70% to 90% seen once, with around 4.9% in the top ten. The material sequenced was PBMCs, taken from a glioma patient treated with radiotherapy, temozolomide or both. These receptors were taken from a woman aged 40 to 50 with glioma.

V is TRBV11-2 and J is TRBJ1-1; 9 bases match TRBD1. CDR1 and CDR2 from the germline V gene are SGHAT and FQNNGV. After removal of 1 base from V and 4 bases from J, the junction contained 10 bases not matched to a gene. CDR3 length: 17 amino acids. CDR3 bases: TGTGCCAGCAGCTTAGGACCGGGACAGGGTTGGGGCACTGAAGCTTTCTTT. Amino acid sequence: CASSLGPGQGWGTEAFF.

This sequence joins TRBV4-3 and TRBJ2-3, with TRBD1 matching 7 bases. The CDR3 is 16 amino acids. With V trimmed by 0 bases and J by 2 bases, 5 bases remained unmatched. Germline CDR1 is LGHNA and CDR2 is YSLEER. Here the CDR3 DNA reads TGCGCCAGCAGCCAAGACCCTGGGACAGACACAGATACGCAGTATTTT. This codes for CASSQDPGTDTDTQYF.

V usage is TRBV10-3 and J usage is TRBJ2-7; 9 nucleotides line up with TRBD1. Germline V gene sequence: CDR1 ENHRY, CDR2 SYGVKD. The length of the CDR3 is 16 residues. With 6 bases clipped from V and 0 bases from J, the junction kept 9 bases outside the gene matches. The CDR3 region has the DNA TGTGCCATCAGAAAACAGGGGGCTCAGCCCTCCTACGAGCAGTACTTC. It encodes CAIRKQGAQPSYEQYF.

This clone was seen only once. The chain is built from TRBV6-6 and TRBJ2-3, with 9 bases fitting TRBD2. Per the germline V gene, CDR1 is MNHNY and CDR2 is SVGAGI (reference sequence). This CDR3 region has 15 residues. Trimming removed 5 bases from V and 0 bases from J; junction bases left unmatched: 3. Here the CDR3 reads CASSLAGYSTDTQYF. The CDR3 DNA reads TGTGCCAGCAGTCTAGCGGGGTATAGCACAGATACGCAGTATTTT.

This chain uses TRBV2 with TRBJ1-1; a possible D gene is TRBD1 (6 bases). The CDR3 totals 14 residues. V gave up 3 bases and J gave up 3 bases, with 11 bases separating them. Germline V lookup: CDR1 SNHLY, CDR2 FYNNEI. CDR3 sequence (DNA): TGTGCCAGCAGTGAGGCAGGGGAGGACACTGAAGCTTTCTTT. It translates to CASSEAGEDTEAFF.

The J gene is TRBJ1-1, the V gene TRBV6-5; D gene unclear. Between the trimmed V and J ends, which lost 0 bases and 1 base, there was a span of 3 bases. Germline V CDR1 and CDR2: MNHEY, SVGAGI. The CDR3 is 13 residues long. The CDR3 DNA reads as TGTGCCAGCAGTTACTCCAGGAACACTGAAGCTTTCTTT. As protein: CASSYSRNTEAFF.

The rearrangement joins TRBV5-1 to TRBJ1-1; D gene unclear. This CDR3 spans 13 amino acids. Germline V gene sequence: CDR1 SGHRS, CDR2 YFSETQ. The germline V and J ends were trimmed by 4 bases and 2 bases, with 9 bases remaining between them. CDR3 residues: CASSPALNTEAFF. CDR3 coding DNA: TGCGCCAGCAGCCCGGCTCTTAACACTGAAGCTTTCTTT.

The CDR3 nucleotides are TGTGCCAGCAGTGCTTTCGTGAGCTCCTACGAGCAGTACTTC. It encodes CASSAFVSSYEQYF. The V call is TRBV6-5, the J call TRBJ2-7; D not certain. There are 14 residues in the CDR3. V gave up 5 bases and J gave up 0 bases, with 11 bases separating them. Germline V gives CDR1 MNHEY, CDR2 SVGAGI.

The chain combines TRBV7-9 with TRBJ1-1; D ambiguous. The CDR3 has 12 residues. Germline lookup yields CDR1 SEHNR and CDR2 FQNEAQ (reference sequence). Trimming took off 8 bases at V and 4 bases at J, with 11 bases between the two ends. CDR3 sequence reads: CASSNAGTEAFF. The DNA of the CDR3 is TGTGCCAGCTCCAACGCGGGCACTGAAGCTTTCTTT.

The chain has TRBV2 and TRBJ1-5; D gene uncertain. Looked up from germline, CDR1 is SNHLY and CDR2 is FYNNEI. This CDR3 is built from 13 residues. V shed 3 bases and J shed 5 bases, with 8 bases lying between them. The CDR3 DNA reads TGTGCCAGCAGTGACGACCTGGATCAGCCCCAGCATTTT. Translated, it gives CASSDDLDQPQHF.

The sample holds a few counts of this clone. The chain recombines TRBV5-4 with TRBJ2-7; TRBD1 agrees at 7 bases. This CDR3 is built from 13 residues. J was trimmed by 6 bases and V by 4 bases; bases with no gene match: 7. The germline gives CDR1 SGHNT, CDR2 YYREEE (reference sequence). DNA of the CDR3: TGTGCCAGCAGCCAACAGGGGTTATTCGAGCAGTACTTC. This gives the protein CASSQQGLFEQYF.

The chain uses TRBV30 and TRBJ2-1; TRBD2 agrees at 9 bases. The CDR3 is made up of 17 amino acids. V lost 3 bases to trimming and J lost 5 bases; unmatched junction nucleotides: 14. Germline CDR1 and CDR2: GTSNPN and SVGIG (reference sequence). The CDR3 spells CAWSPPYLGTSNNEQFF. The CDR3 nucleotides are TGTGCCTGGAGCCCACCCTATCTAGGGACTAGCAACAATGAGCAGTTCTTC.

This clone has only one observation. The J gene is TRBJ2-7, the V gene TRBV4-2, with TRBD1 matching over 8 bases. There are 17 residues in the CDR3. With 0 bases clipped from V and 1 base from J, the junction kept 8 bases outside the gene matches. The germline V gene has CDR1 LGHNA and CDR2 YNFKEQ. The CDR3 loop reads CASSQDGQRQGSYEQYF. CDR3 nucleotides: TGTGCCAGCAGCCAAGATGGGCAGCGACAGGGGTCCTACGAGCAGTACTTC.

V is TRBV30 and J is TRBJ1-3; D is unclear. The CDR3 is made up of 12 amino acids. Trimming removed 0 bases from V and 9 bases from J, with 9 bases in between. Germline V gene sequence: CDR1 GTSNPN, CDR2 SVGIG (reference sequence). CDR3 residues: CAWSVAAVTIYF. CDR3 DNA sequence: TGTGCCTGGAGTGTAGCTGCAGTCACCATATATTTT.

The rearrangement links TRBV5-5 to TRBJ1-1, with 10 nucleotides matching TRBD1. V was clipped by 4 bases and J by 5 bases; unmatched bases: 14. Germline CDR1 reads SGHKS; CDR2 reads YYEKEE (reference sequence). The CDR3 sequence is 17 residues long. CDR3 nucleotide sequence: TGTGCCAGCAGCCAAATCGACAGGGGGCGAGAGGGGACTGAAGCTTTCTTT. This codes for CASSQIDRGREGTEAFF.

The DNA of the CDR3 is TGTGCCAGCCGTATTCAGGGGCATAATTCACCCCTCCACTTT. Protein: CASRIQGHNSPLHF. This chain connects TRBV19 to TRBJ1-6, with a tentative D call TRBD1 (6 bases). The CDR3 runs to 14 residues. The germline gives CDR1 LNHDA, CDR2 SQIVND (reference sequence). Between the trimmed V and J ends, which lost 9 bases and 5 bases, there was a span of 14 bases.

This chain uses TRBV5-4 with TRBJ1-2; D may be TRBD1 (6 bases). The germline gives CDR1 SGHNT, CDR2 YYREEE (reference sequence). The CDR3 length is 11 residues. The V end lost 3 bases, the J end lost 10 bases, and 10 bases lay between the germline ends. The CDR3 nucleotides read TGTGCCAGCAGCTCAACAGGGCTCTACACCTTC. Translated, it gives CASSSTGLYTF. Together with reference TRBV5-4 and TRBJ1-2, the CDR3 gives the full variable domain: ETGVTQSPTHLIKTRGQQVTLRCSSQSGHNTVSWYQQALGQGPQFIFQYYREEENGRGNFPPRFSGLQFPNYSSELNVNALELDDSALYLCASSSTGLYTFGSGTRLTVV.

This clone turned up a few times. The chain recombines TRBV29-1 with TRBJ1-3; the D is unclear. In germline, CDR1 is SQVTM, CDR2 ANQGSEA. The V gene lost 4 bases and the J gene lost 2 bases, with 9 bases spanning the gap. This CDR3 has 13 amino acids. The CDR3 is CSVVVAAGNTIYF. The CDR3, as DNA: TGCAGCGTTGTAGTGGCAGCTGGAAACACCATATATTTT.

The chain is built from TRBV10-3 and TRBJ1-5; D is unresolved. V was trimmed by 3 bases and J by 3 bases, leaving 12 bases between them. CDR1 and CDR2 from the germline V gene are ENHRY and SYGVKD. The CDR3 has 15 residues. The CDR3 loop is CAISDDDGFNQPQHF. Here the CDR3 DNA reads TGTGCCATCAGTGACGATGACGGTTTCAATCAGCCCCAGCATTTT.

This chain uses TRBV10-3 with TRBJ2-1, with 10 bases lining up with TRBD2. There are 13 residues in the CDR3. V lost 6 bases, J lost 9 bases, and 5 bases stayed unmatched. CDR1 ENHRY and CDR2 SYGVKD come from the germline V gene. This chain's CDR3 is CAISGTSEGEQFF. DNA of the CDR3: TGTGCCATCAGCGGGACTAGCGAGGGTGAGCAGTTCTTC.

The chain carries TRBV9 and TRBJ2-5; D is ambiguous. Germline CDR1 reads SGDLS; CDR2 reads YYNGEE. The ends were cut back, 0 bases at V and 1 base at J, with 10 bases in the middle. This CDR3 is built from 15 residues. CDR3 DNA: TGTGCCAGCAGCGTAGGTGGGATCCCCCAAGAGACCCAGTACTTC. It specifies CASSVGGIPQETQYF.

The chain recombines TRBV2 with TRBJ2-2, with D uncertain. Germline CDR1 reads SNHLY; CDR2 reads FYNNEI. The CDR3 consists of 13 residues. V was trimmed by 3 bases and J by 3 bases, leaving 5 bases between them. In nucleotides, the CDR3 is TGTGCCAGCAGTGATTTCGACACCGGGGAGCTGTTTTTT. Encoded protein: CASSDFDTGELFF.

The chain joins TRBV5-4 to TRBJ2-6, with TRBD2 matching over 8 bases. V was clipped by 2 bases and J by 3 bases; unmatched bases: 4. CDR3 length: 16 residues. Germline CDR1 and CDR2: SGHNT and YYREEE (reference sequence). CDR3 protein: CASSFAGGGGANVLTF. Here the CDR3 DNA reads TGTGCCAGCAGCTTCGCGGGGGGAGGTGGGGCCAACGTCCTGACTTTC.

The table lists this clone with a count of one. The CDR3 DNA sequence: TGTGCCTGGAGTTGGACAGGAATCTCCTACAATGAGCAGTTCTTC. Residues: CAWSWTGISYNEQFF. The chain has TRBV30 and TRBJ2-1; TRBD1 agrees at 7 bases. Germline-derived CDR1 and CDR2 are GTSNPN and SVGIG (reference sequence). Trimming removed 2 bases from V and 0 bases from J; junction bases left unmatched: 4. The CDR3 spans 15 residues.